This T cell receptor (beta chain) was sequenced during a study of Tregs in tolerant kidney transplant recipients. General study results and limits: This study did not directly address biological reproducibility. Findings come from small patient numbers and require larger validation.

Unstimulated regulatory T cells (CD4+CD25+CD127-), CD4+CD25- non-regulatory cells, CD4 and CD8 cells were FACS-sorted from thawed PBMCs. With regard to this clone: Its cognate antigen is unknown.

Germline V gene sequence: CDR1 ENHRY, CDR2 SYGVKD. The CDR3 has 14 residues. V was pared by 7 bases and J by 7 bases, with 17 bases between. Sequencing was performed with immunoSEQ multiplex PCR; in TCRdb, only in-frame clones are kept and a portion is missing. The data contain 120,000 or so clones, about 91% of them seen just once; the ten biggest clones take up approximately 0.59%. This chain joins TRBV10-3 and TRBJ2-1; D uncertain. The source is a human donor in good health. Material: CD4+ T cells from blood. As DNA, the CDR3 is TGTGCCATCAAGAGTACCGATGGGTGGAATGAGCAGTTCTTC. This encodes CAIKSTDGWNEQFF.